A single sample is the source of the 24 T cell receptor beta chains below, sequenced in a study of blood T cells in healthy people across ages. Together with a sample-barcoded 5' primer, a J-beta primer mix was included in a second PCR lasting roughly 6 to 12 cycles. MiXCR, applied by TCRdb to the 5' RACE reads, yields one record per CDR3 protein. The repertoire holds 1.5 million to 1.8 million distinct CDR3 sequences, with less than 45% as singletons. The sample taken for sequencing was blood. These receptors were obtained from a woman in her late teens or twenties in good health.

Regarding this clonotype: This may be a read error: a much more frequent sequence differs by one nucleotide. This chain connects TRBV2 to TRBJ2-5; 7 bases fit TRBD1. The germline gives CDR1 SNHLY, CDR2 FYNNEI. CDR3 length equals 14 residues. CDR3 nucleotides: TGTGTCAGCAGTGAATATAGGGGGCCAGAGACCCAGTACTTC. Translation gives CVSSEYRGPETQYF.

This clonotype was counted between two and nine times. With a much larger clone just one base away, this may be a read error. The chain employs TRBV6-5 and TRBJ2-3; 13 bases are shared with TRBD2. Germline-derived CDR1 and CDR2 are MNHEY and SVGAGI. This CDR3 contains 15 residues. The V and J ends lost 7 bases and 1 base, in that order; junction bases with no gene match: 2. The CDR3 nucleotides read TGTGCCAGCATTGGGACTAGCGGGGGCACAGATACGCAGTATTTT. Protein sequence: CASIGTSGGTDTQYF.

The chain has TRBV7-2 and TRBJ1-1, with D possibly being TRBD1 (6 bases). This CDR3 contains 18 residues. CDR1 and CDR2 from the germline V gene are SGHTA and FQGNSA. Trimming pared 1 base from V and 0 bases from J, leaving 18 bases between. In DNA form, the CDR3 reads TGTGCCAGCAGCTTAGGAGCGCGGACAGTCACAATGAACACTGAAGCTTTCTTT. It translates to CASSLGARTVTMNTEAFF. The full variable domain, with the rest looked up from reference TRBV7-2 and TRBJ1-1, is GAGVSQSPSNKVTEKGKDVELRCDPISGHTALYWYRQSLGQGLEFLIYFQGNSAPDKSGLPSDRFSAERTGGSVSTLTIQRTQQEDSAVYLCASSLGARTVTMNTEAFFGQGTRLTVV.

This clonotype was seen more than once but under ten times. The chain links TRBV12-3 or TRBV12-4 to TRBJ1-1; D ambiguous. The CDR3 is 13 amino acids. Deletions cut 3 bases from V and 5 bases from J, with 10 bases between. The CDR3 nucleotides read TGTGCCAGCAGTTTTTGGATAAATACTGAAGCTTTCTTT. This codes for CASSFWINTEAFF.

CDR3 protein: CASSQLSGVRAFF. The CDR3 coding sequence is TGTGCCAGCAGCCAATTATCGGGGGTAAGAGCTTTCTTT. V gene TRBV16 combines with J gene TRBJ1-1; D perhaps matches TRBD1 (5 bases). Trimming shortened V by 1 base and J by 10 bases, and 13 bases separated the two germline ends. CDR1 is KGHSY, CDR2 FQNENV, per germline. This CDR3 spans 13 amino acids.

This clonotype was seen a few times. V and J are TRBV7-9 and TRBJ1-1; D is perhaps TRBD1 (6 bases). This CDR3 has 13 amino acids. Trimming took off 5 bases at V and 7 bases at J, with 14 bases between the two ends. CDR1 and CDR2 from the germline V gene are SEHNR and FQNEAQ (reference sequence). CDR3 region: CASSNHRDYEAFF. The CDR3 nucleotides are TGTGCCAGCAGCAACCACAGGGACTATGAAGCTTTCTTT. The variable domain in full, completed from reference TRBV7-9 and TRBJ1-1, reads DTGVSQNPRHKITKRGQNVTFRCDPISEHNRLYWYRQTLGQGPEFLTYFQNEAQLEKSRLLSDRFSAERPKGSFSTLEIQRTEQGDSAMYLCASSNHRDYEAFFGQGTRLTVV.

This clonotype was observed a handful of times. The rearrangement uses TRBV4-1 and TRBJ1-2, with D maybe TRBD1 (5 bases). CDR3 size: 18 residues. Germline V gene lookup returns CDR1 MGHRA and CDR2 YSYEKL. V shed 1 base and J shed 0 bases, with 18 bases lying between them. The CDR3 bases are TGCGCCAGCAGCCAAGGACTGGGCCTTCAGGGAACTAACTATGGCTACACCTTC. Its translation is CASSQGLGLQGTNYGYTF.

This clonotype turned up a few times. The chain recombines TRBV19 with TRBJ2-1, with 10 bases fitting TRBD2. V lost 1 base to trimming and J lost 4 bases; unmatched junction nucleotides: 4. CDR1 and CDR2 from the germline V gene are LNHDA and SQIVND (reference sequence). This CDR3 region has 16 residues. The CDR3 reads CASSIGGLALYNEQFF. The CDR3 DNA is TGTGCCAGTAGTATAGGGGGACTAGCGCTTTACAATGAGCAGTTCTTC.

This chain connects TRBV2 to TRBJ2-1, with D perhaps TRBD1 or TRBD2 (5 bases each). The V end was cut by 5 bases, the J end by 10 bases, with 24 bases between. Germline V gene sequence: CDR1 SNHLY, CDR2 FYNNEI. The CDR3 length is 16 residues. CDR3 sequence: CASSSIMRGSFREQFF. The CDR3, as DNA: TGTGCCAGCAGTTCTATTATGAGGGGATCGTTTAGGGAGCAGTTCTTC.

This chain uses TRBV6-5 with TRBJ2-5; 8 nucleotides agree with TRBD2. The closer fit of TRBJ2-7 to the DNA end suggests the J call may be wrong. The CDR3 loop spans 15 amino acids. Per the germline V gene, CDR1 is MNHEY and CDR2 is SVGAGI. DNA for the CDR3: TGTGCCAGCAGTGAGGCGGGGGGCCCTCCCTACGAGCAGTACTTC. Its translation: CASSEAGGPPYEQYF.

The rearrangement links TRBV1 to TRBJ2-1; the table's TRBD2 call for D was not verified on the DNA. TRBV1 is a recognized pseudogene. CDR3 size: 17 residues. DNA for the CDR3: TGCACCAGCAGCCACACCACAGCGGGGGGGCCTTCGTATGAGCAGTTCTTC. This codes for CTSSHTTAGGPSYEQFF.

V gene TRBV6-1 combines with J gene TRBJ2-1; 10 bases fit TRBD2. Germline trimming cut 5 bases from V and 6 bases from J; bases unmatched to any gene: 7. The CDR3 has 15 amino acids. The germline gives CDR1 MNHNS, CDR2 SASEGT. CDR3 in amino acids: CASSNLAGVGNEQFF. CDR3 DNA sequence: TGTGCCAGCAGTAACCTAGCGGGGGTTGGCAATGAGCAGTTCTTC.

The CDR3 region has the DNA TGTGCCAGCAGAAAACTAGCGGGGGGGGACAATGAGCAGTTCTTC. Its protein is CASRKLAGGDNEQFF. V usage is TRBV6-6 and J usage is TRBJ2-1; 13 nucleotides line up with TRBD2. The junction had 4 bases not matched to a gene; V was cut back by 6 bases and J by 5 bases. The CDR3 extends over 15 amino acids. Germline CDR1 reads MNHNY; CDR2 reads SVGAGI (reference sequence).

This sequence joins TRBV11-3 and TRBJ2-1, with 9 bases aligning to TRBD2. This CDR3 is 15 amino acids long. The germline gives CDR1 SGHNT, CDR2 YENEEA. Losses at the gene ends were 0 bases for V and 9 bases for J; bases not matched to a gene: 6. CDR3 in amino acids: CASSLEGSGSLEQFF. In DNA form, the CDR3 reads TGTGCCAGCAGCTTAGAGGGTAGCGGGAGTCTTGAGCAGTTCTTC.

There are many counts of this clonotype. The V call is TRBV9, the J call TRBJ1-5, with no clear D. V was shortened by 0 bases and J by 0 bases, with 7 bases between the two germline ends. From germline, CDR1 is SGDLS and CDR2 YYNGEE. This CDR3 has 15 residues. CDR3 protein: CASSVDPHSNQPQHF. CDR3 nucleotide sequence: TGTGCCAGCAGCGTAGACCCCCATAGCAATCAGCCCCAGCATTTT.

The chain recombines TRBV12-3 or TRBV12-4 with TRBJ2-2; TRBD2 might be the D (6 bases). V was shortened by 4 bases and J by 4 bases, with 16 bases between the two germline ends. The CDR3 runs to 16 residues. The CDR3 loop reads CASSSGTPPFTGELFF. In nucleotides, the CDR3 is TGTGCCAGCAGTTCCGGGACTCCTCCATTCACCGGGGAGCTGTTTTTT.

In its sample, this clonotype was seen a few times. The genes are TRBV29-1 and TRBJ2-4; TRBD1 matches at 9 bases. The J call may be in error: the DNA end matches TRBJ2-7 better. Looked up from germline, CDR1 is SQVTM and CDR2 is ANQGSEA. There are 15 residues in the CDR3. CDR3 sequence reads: CSVYPSGQGPYEQYF. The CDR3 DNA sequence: TGCAGCGTTTACCCTAGTGGACAGGGGCCCTACGAGCAGTACTTC.

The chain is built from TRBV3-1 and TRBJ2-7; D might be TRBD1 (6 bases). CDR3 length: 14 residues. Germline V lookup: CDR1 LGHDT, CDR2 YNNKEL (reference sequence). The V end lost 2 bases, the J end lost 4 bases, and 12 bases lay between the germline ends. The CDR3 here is CASSQQGFSYEQYF. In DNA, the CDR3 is TGTGCCAGCAGCCAACAGGGGTTTTCATACGAGCAGTACTTC.

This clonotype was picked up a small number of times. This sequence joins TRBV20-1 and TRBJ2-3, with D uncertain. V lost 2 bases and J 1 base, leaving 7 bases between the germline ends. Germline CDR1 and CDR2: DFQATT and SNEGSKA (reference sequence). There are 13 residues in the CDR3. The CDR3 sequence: CSARPSGTDTQYF. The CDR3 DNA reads TGCAGTGCTAGACCCAGCGGCACAGATACGCAGTATTTT.

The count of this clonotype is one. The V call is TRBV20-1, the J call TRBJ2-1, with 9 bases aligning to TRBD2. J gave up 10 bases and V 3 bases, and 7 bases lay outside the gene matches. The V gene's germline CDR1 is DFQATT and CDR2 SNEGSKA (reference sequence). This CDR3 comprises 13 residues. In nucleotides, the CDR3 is TGCAGTGCTAGCCTAGCGGGAAAATACGAGCAGTTCTTC. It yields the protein CSASLAGKYEQFF.

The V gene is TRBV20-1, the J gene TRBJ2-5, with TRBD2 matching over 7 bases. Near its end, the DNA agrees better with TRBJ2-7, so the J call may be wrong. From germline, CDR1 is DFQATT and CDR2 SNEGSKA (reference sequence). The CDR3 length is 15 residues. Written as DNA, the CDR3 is TGCAGTGCTAGTACCACCGCGGGGGACCCCTACGAGCAGTACTTC. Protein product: CSASTTAGDPYEQYF.

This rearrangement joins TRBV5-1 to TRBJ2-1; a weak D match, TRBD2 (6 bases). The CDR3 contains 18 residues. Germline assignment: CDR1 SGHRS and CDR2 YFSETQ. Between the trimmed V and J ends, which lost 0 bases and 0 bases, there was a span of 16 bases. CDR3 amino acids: CASSLGGTVLSSYNEQFF. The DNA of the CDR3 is TGCGCCAGCAGCTTGGGGGGGACTGTGTTGAGCTCCTACAATGAGCAGTTCTTC.

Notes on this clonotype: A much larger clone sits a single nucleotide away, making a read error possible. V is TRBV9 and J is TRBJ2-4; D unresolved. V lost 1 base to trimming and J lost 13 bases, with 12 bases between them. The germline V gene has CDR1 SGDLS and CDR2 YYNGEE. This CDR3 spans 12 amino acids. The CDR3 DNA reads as TGTGCCAGCAGCGTATTGAACAATGAGCAGTACTTC. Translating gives CASSVLNNEQYF.

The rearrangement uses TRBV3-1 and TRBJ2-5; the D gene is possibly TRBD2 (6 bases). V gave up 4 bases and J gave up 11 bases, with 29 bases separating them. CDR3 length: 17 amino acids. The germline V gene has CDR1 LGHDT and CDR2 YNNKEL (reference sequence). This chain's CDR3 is CASSLGSGWRLYNEQYF. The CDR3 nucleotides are TGTGCCAGCAGCCTGGGAAGCGGGTGGCGGCTCTACAATGAGCAGTACTTC.